The 26 T cell receptor beta chains below were found in one sample sequenced in a study of blood T cell repertoires in COVID-19. Some clones are missing from TCRdb's copy, which holds only in-frame ones; the method was immunoSEQ multiplex PCR. The repertoire has around 190,000 clones, around nine tenths of them found once; the top ten carry roughly a sixth. Sequencing input: peripheral blood. These receptors were obtained from a man in his fifties with COVID-19, enrolled during active disease.

As DNA, the CDR3 is TGTGCCAGCAGCAAACCCCCCGGGACAGCGTCCTACGAGCAGTACTTC. Translating gives CASSKPPGTASYEQYF. V is TRBV21-1 and J is TRBJ2-7; the D call TRBD1 from the table was never checked on the DNA. TRBV21-1 is reported as a pseudogene. The CDR3 is made up of 16 amino acids.

The chain recombines TRBV5-4 with TRBJ2-7; 8 positions match TRBD1. Looked up from germline, CDR1 is SGHNT and CDR2 is YYREEE (reference sequence). J gave up 0 bases and V 4 bases, and 12 bases lay outside the gene matches. This CDR3 contains 17 residues. As DNA, the CDR3 is TGTGCCAGCAGCCCTGCACCGGGACAGGCGATCTCCTACGAGCAGTACTTC. It encodes CASSPAPGQAISYEQYF.

V gene TRBV28 combines with J gene TRBJ2-7; 15 nucleotides line up with TRBD2. This CDR3 contains 16 residues. Looked up from germline, CDR1 is MDHEN and CDR2 is SYDVKM. The V segment lost 7 bases and the J segment 5 bases; nucleotides outside the gene matches: 9. CDR3 sequence: CASTLPGTSGGNEQYF. CDR3 nucleotide sequence: TGTGCCAGCACCTTACCCGGGACTAGCGGGGGGAACGAGCAGTACTTC. Supplemented by reference TRBV28 and TRBJ2-7, the full variable domain reads DVKVTQSSRYLVKRTGEKVFLECVQDMDHENMFWYRQDPGLGLRLIYFSYDVKMKEKGDIPEGYSVSREKKERFSLILESASTNQTSMYLCASTLPGTSGGNEQYFGPGTRLTVT.

For the CDR3, the DNA is TGTGCCAGCAGTACGGGTAGCAATCAGCCCCAGCATTTT. Its translation: CASSTGSNQPQHF. The rearrangement joins TRBV27 to TRBJ1-5, with unresolved D. Germline values: CDR1 MNHEY, CDR2 SMNVEV (reference sequence). The V and J ends lost 5 bases and 0 bases respectively, with 5 bases between them. The CDR3 extends over 13 amino acids.

This clone was recorded only once. V usage is TRBV19 and J usage is TRBJ2-7; tentatively, D is TRBD2 (6 bases). This CDR3 is 14 amino acids long. V gave up 4 bases and J gave up 2 bases, with 12 bases separating them. CDR1 and CDR2 from the germline V gene are LNHDA and SQIVND (reference sequence). The CDR3 DNA reads TGTGCCAGTAGTACCCGACTAGTCGCCTACGAGCAGTACTTC. Its translation: CASSTRLVAYEQYF.

The V gene is TRBV7-6, the J gene TRBJ2-3; 10 bases are shared with TRBD2. This CDR3 is 15 amino acids long. The germline V gene encodes CDR1 SGHVS and CDR2 FNYEAQ. After removal of 3 bases from V and 3 bases from J, the junction contained 3 bases not matched to a gene. CDR3 loop: CASSFGTSETDTQYF. Here the CDR3 DNA reads TGTGCCAGCAGCTTTGGGACTAGCGAGACAGATACGCAGTATTTT.

This chain uses TRBV19 with TRBJ2-1; 10 bases agree with TRBD2. Trimming cost V 3 bases and J 0 bases; bases outside gene matches: 14. The CDR3 extends over 20 amino acids. Per the germline V gene, CDR1 is LNHDA and CDR2 is SQIVND (reference sequence). The CDR3 DNA reads TGTGCCAGTAGTATTATCTTAGCGGGGGGCCTCACCAGCTCCTACAATGAGCAGTTCTTC. Translation gives CASSIILAGGLTSSYNEQFF.

This clone was seen only once. The chain has TRBV7-9 and TRBJ2-7; D call uncertain. The CDR3 is made up of 14 amino acids. V lost 0 bases, J lost 6 bases, and 12 bases lay in between. CDR1 SEHNR and CDR2 FQNEAQ come from the germline V gene (reference sequence). The CDR3 DNA follows: TGTGCCAGCAGCTTAGCTATGGCGGAGTCCGAGCAGTACTTC. It specifies CASSLAMAESEQYF.

The J gene is TRBJ2-3, the V gene TRBV29-1; D might be TRBD1 (5 bases). The CDR3 spans 13 residues. V was shortened by 7 bases and J by 0 bases, with 11 bases between the two germline ends. CDR1 SQVTM and CDR2 ANQGSEA come from the germline V gene. DNA for the CDR3: TGCAGCGCGGACAAGAAAAGCACAGATACGCAGTATTTT. Residues: CSADKKSTDTQYF.

The rearrangement joins TRBV27 to TRBJ1-2; D call uncertain. Between the trimmed V and J ends, which lost 5 bases and 7 bases, there was a span of 17 bases. Looked up from germline, CDR1 is MNHEY and CDR2 is SMNVEV (reference sequence). The CDR3 runs 14 residues. CDR3 sequence reads: CASSPHFEGSGYTF. The CDR3 DNA sequence: TGTGCCAGCAGTCCCCATTTTGAGGGCAGTGGCTACACCTTC.

The chain has TRBV27 and TRBJ2-2; 8 bases align to TRBD1. The CDR3 covers 18 residues. V was pared by 3 bases and J by 5 bases, with 14 bases of the junction left unmatched. Germline V gene data show CDR1 as MNHEY and CDR2 as SMNVEV (reference sequence). The CDR3 nucleotides are TGTGCCAGCAGTTTCACTCCTCCAGGACAGGGCGTAACCGGGGAGCTGTTTTTT. Its translation is CASSFTPPGQGVTGELFF.

This clone was seen only a few times. This chain connects TRBV2 to TRBJ2-3, with no clear D. Trimming shortened V by 10 bases and J by 3 bases, and 11 bases separated the two germline ends. This CDR3 contains 12 residues. Germline loops: CDR1 SNHLY, CDR2 FYNNEI. The CDR3 DNA is TGTGCCACCCACTATTTTACAGATACGCAGTATTTT. Protein sequence: CATHYFTDTQYF.

The genes are TRBV6-6 and TRBJ1-2; D remains unclear. Germline CDR1 is MNHNY and CDR2 is SVGAGI (reference sequence). The length of the CDR3 is 14 residues. Trimming pared 3 bases from V and 4 bases from J, leaving 12 bases between. The CDR3 sequence: CASSYDGNLYGYTF. Written as DNA, the CDR3 is TGTGCCAGCAGTTATGACGGGAACCTCTATGGCTACACCTTC.

V and J are TRBV25-1 and TRBJ1-2; 10 bases agree with TRBD1. V lost 6 bases and J lost 1; bases outside the gene matches: 8. This CDR3 is 16 amino acids long. The germline CDR1 and CDR2 sequences are MGHDK and SYGVNS. The CDR3 DNA reads TGTGCCAGCAGCGGACCGACAGGGGGCTATAACTATGGCTACACCTTC. It yields the protein CASSGPTGGYNYGYTF.

The chain carries TRBV3-1 (or the pseudogene TRBV3-2) and TRBJ2-3, with 16 bases fitting TRBD2. The CDR3 sequence is 18 residues long. J gave up 8 bases and V 1 base, and 9 bases lay outside the gene matches. Germline lookup yields CDR1 LGHDT and CDR2 YNNKEL (reference sequence). The CDR3 is CASSQAGWGTSGRGTQYF. In nucleotides, the CDR3 is TGTGCCAGCAGCCAAGCCGGGTGGGGGACTAGCGGGAGGGGTACGCAGTATTTT.

The genes are TRBV5-1 and TRBJ2-3; 8 nucleotides align to TRBD2. V shed 0 bases, J shed 2 bases, and the junction held 2 bases outside the gene matches. Germline loops: CDR1 SGHRS, CDR2 YFSETQ. The CDR3 runs 15 residues. The CDR3 DNA reads as TGCGCCAGCAGCTTGGCGGGAGGGTCCACAGATACGCAGTATTTT. It translates to CASSLAGGSTDTQYF.

This chain connects TRBV2 to TRBJ1-1, with D perhaps TRBD1 (5 bases). Germline CDR1 SNHLY, CDR2 FYNNEI. The CDR3 runs 15 residues. Trimming took off 2 bases at V and 0 bases at J, with 10 bases between the two ends. CDR3: CASSETLTVNTEAFF. In DNA, the CDR3 is TGTGCCAGCAGTGAAACCTTGACAGTGAACACTGAAGCTTTCTTT.

The chain uses TRBV19 and TRBJ2-2; TRBD1 matches at 9 bases. V shed 3 bases, J shed 1 base, and the junction held 0 bases outside the gene matches. Germline V gene lookup returns CDR1 LNHDA and CDR2 SQIVND (reference sequence). This CDR3 contains 15 residues. The CDR3 protein is CASSMTGGNTGELFF. The CDR3 region has the DNA TGTGCCAGTAGTATGACAGGGGGGAACACCGGGGAGCTGTTTTTT.

The chain recombines TRBV7-9 with TRBJ2-1; D might be TRBD2 (6 bases). CDR1 is SEHNR and CDR2 is FQNEAQ in the germline V gene (reference sequence). V gave up 6 bases and J gave up 11 bases, with 17 bases separating them. CDR3 size: 13 residues. Here the CDR3 DNA reads TGTGCCAGCAGTTTCGAGGCGGGGCTACAGCAGTTCTTC. The encoded protein is CASSFEAGLQQFF.

The chain employs TRBV27 and TRBJ2-1, with D possibly matching TRBD1 (6 bases). V shed 6 bases and J shed 1 base, with 13 bases lying between them. This CDR3 has 15 residues. CDR1 MNHEY and CDR2 SMNVEV come from the germline V gene (reference sequence). In nucleotides, the CDR3 is TGTGCCAGCAGGTCGAAACAGGGATCCTACAATGAGCAGTTCTTC. This codes for CASRSKQGSYNEQFF.

This CDR3 is CASSLQQGPNEQYF. As DNA, the CDR3 is TGTGCCAGTAGTTTACAACAGGGGCCCAACGAGCAGTACTTC. The gene calls are TRBV19 and TRBJ2-7; 7 positions match TRBD1. The V and J ends lost 5 bases and 5 bases, in that order; junction bases with no gene match: 9. This CDR3 region has 14 residues. CDR1 LNHDA and CDR2 SQIVND come from the germline V gene (reference sequence).

This clone appeared a single time. The chain employs TRBV7-9 and TRBJ1-1; unclear D gene. The germline V and J ends were trimmed by 3 bases and 3 bases, with 11 bases remaining between them. In germline, CDR1 is SEHNR, CDR2 FQNEAQ (reference sequence). The CDR3 totals 14 residues. CDR3 protein: CASSFLGADTEAFF. CDR3 DNA sequence: TGTGCCAGCAGCTTCTTAGGAGCGGACACTGAAGCTTTCTTT. The entire variable domain, with the rest obtained from reference TRBV7-9 and TRBJ1-1, is as follows: DTGVSQNPRHKITKRGQNVTFRCDPISEHNRLYWYRQTLGQGPEFLTYFQNEAQLEKSRLLSDRFSAERPKGSFSTLEIQRTEQGDSAMYLCASSFLGADTEAFFGQGTRLTVV.

CDR3 residues: CASSPAGVGGNEQFF. The CDR3 nucleotides read TGTGCCAGCAGCCCAGCCGGGGTAGGGGGCAATGAGCAGTTCTTC. The V gene is TRBV14, the J gene TRBJ2-1, with a tentative D call TRBD1 (6 bases). Trimming stripped 4 bases from V and 6 bases from J, with 16 bases between. From germline, CDR1 is SGHDN and CDR2 FVKESK. The CDR3 length is 15 residues.

The chain couples TRBV7-9 to TRBJ2-3; TRBD2 matches 13 bases. Trimming took 5 bases from V and 4 from J; bases not matched to a gene: 3. The CDR3 covers 15 residues. In germline, CDR1 is SEHNR, CDR2 FQNEAQ (reference sequence). CDR3 sequence reads: CASSKTSGGPDTQYF. The CDR3 DNA reads as TGTGCCAGCAGCAAGACTAGCGGGGGGCCAGATACGCAGTATTTT.

The chain uses TRBV7-2 and TRBJ2-7; 8 bases are a match to TRBD2. CDR1 and CDR2 (germline): SGHTA, FQGNSA. The CDR3 length is 14 residues. With V trimmed by 4 bases and J by 6 bases, 8 bases remained unmatched. DNA for the CDR3: TGTGCCAGCAGCTCCCGGGTAAGCGGGGGCGAGCAGTACTTC. This codes for CASSSRVSGGEQYF.

The chain uses TRBV19 and TRBJ2-3; 7 bases map to TRBD1. CDR3 length: 15 residues. Germline lookup yields CDR1 LNHDA and CDR2 SQIVND (reference sequence). The J segment lost 3 bases and the V segment lost 4 bases, leaving 7 bases of the junction unmatched. In DNA, the CDR3 is TGTGCCAGTAGTACGACAGGGTTCGGGACAGATACGCAGTATTTT. Translation gives CASSTTGFGTDTQYF.